These 8 T cell receptor beta chains originate from one sample sequenced in a study of spatial heterogeneity in lung cancer. As for time point: sample taken at primary tumor resection. TCRdb reprocessed the 5' RACE reads with MiXCR, giving one entry per CDR3 protein. Here the sample spans some 78,000 distinct CDR3 sequences, under 8.5% being singletons. The sequences come from PBMCs, collected at surgery. These receptors were obtained from a male donor with early-stage non-small cell lung cancer.

The V call is TRBV18, the J call TRBJ2-5, with a possible D match to TRBD1 (5 bases). This CDR3 has 13 amino acids. Germline CDR1 and CDR2: KGHSH and LQKENI. The germline V and J ends were trimmed by 6 bases and 5 bases, with 13 bases remaining between them. As DNA, the CDR3 is TGTGCCAGCTCGCCTTTGAAGGGGGAGACCCAGTACTTC. It translates to CASSPLKGETQYF.

The chain recombines TRBV25-1 with TRBJ1-1, with unresolved D. The CDR3 has 15 residues. Trimming pared 6 bases from V and 6 bases from J, leaving 20 bases between. CDR1 and CDR2 (germline): MGHDK, SYGVNS. Here the CDR3 DNA reads TGTGCCAGCAGACCCCCTTGGCCCTTAGCAGCTGAAGCTTTCTTT. Its protein is CASRPPWPLAAEAFF.

This chain links TRBV9 with TRBJ1-2; D gene ambiguous. This CDR3 region has 14 residues. CDR1 is SGDLS, CDR2 YYNGEE, per germline. V gave up 1 base and J gave up 10 bases, with 17 bases separating them. The CDR3 coding sequence is TGTGCCAGCAGCGTATGCGCCGTGCCAGATCACTACACCTTC. This translates into CASSVCAVPDHYTF.

This clonotype showed up many times. V is TRBV29-1 and J is TRBJ2-1, with 13 bases aligning to TRBD2. This CDR3 has 15 amino acids. J was trimmed by 4 bases and V by 6 bases; bases with no gene match: 6. Germline-derived CDR1 and CDR2 are SQVTM and ANQGSEA. Here the CDR3 reads CSVTGLAGLYNEQFF. DNA for the CDR3: TGCAGCGTCACGGGACTAGCGGGACTTTACAATGAGCAGTTCTTC.

In this sample, this clonotype turned up many times. The V and J genes are TRBV6-6 and TRBJ2-1, with D possibly called TRBD1 or TRBD2 (5 bases each). The CDR3 runs to 14 residues. The V end lost 0 bases, the J end lost 8 bases, and 11 bases lay between the germline ends. The V gene's germline CDR1 is MNHNY and CDR2 SVGAGI (reference sequence). The CDR3 nucleotides read TGTGCCAGCAGTTACTCGGGGGTCAGTCATGAGCAGTTCTTC. Translation gives CASSYSGVSHEQFF.

This clonotype appeared many times. The chain combines TRBV27 with TRBJ2-7, with 9 bases fitting TRBD2. The CDR3 length is 13 residues. From germline, CDR1 is MNHEY and CDR2 SMNVEV (reference sequence). V was pared by 3 bases and J by 6 bases, with 3 bases of the junction left unmatched. The CDR3 nucleotides are TGTGCCAGCAGTTTGCGGGAGGGCTCCGAGCAGTACTTC. It translates to CASSLREGSEQYF.

Judged by abundance, this clonotype is medium-sized. The chain recombines TRBV5-5 with TRBJ2-7; 8 bases align to TRBD1. The V and J ends lost 2 bases and 3 bases, in that order; junction bases with no gene match: 4. This CDR3 region has 14 residues. The V gene's germline CDR1 is SGHKS and CDR2 YYEKEE (reference sequence). CDR3 sequence reads: CASSFTGTGYEQYF. CDR3 coding DNA: TGTGCCAGCAGCTTTACGGGGACAGGCTACGAGCAGTACTTC.

This clonotype was recorded a few times. V usage is TRBV27 and J usage is TRBJ2-3; 10 positions agree with TRBD2. The CDR3 runs 11 residues. Germline V gene data show CDR1 as MNHEY and CDR2 as SMNVEV (reference sequence). After removal of 5 bases from V and 10 bases from J, the junction contained 0 bases not matched to a gene. The CDR3: CASSLAGAQYF. CDR3 in DNA: TGTGCCAGCAGTCTAGCGGGGGCGCAGTATTTT.